This is a list of T cell receptor beta chains from one sample in a study of shared clonotypes between healthy human individuals. The assay was immunoSEQ multiplex PCR, and TCRdb's table has in-frame clones only and misses some. The table includes around 2,000,000 clones, approximately 94% detected once. Input material: naive CD8+ T cells sorted from blood. The receptors were gathered from a man between 18 and 29 years old in good health. Both conserved end residues are part of each CDR3. D genes are given only for firm matches. Size is stated for part of the rows, as once, few or many counts, or as a class when the clone is expanded.

CDR3 DNA: TGTGCCAGCAGCTCGCCACAGGGGCTCTTCTATGGCTACACCTTC
CDR3 protein: CASSSPQGLFYGYTF
clone size: few
V gene: TRBV9
D gene: TRBD1
J gene: TRBJ1-2

CDR3 DNA: TGTGCCTGGGGAGATACAGGGCTGGGGGAGTTCTTC
CDR3 protein: CAWGDTGLGEFF
clone size: -
V gene: TRBV30
D gene: -
J gene: TRBJ2-1

CDR3 DNA: TGTGCCAGCAGCGCGCCGGGGGGCCTGAACACCGGGGAGCTGTTTTTT
CDR3 protein: CASSAPGGLNTGELFF
clone size: once
V gene: TRBV7-6
D gene: -
J gene: TRBJ2-2

CDR3 DNA: TGTGCCAGCAGCGTTATTGGGACCACCTACGAGCAGTACTTC
CDR3 protein: CASSVIGTTYEQYF
clone size: once
V gene: TRBV11-2
D gene: -
J gene: TRBJ2-7

CDR3 DNA: TGTGCCAGCAGCGTAGGGGGGGATCGGTCCTACGAGCAGTACTTC
CDR3 protein: CASSVGGDRSYEQYF
clone size: -
V gene: TRBV9
D gene: -
J gene: TRBJ2-7

CDR3 DNA: TGTGCCATCAGTGAGGTGGGGAACACCGGGGAGCTGTTTTTT
CDR3 protein: CAISEVGNTGELFF
clone size: -
V gene: TRBV10-3
D gene: -
J gene: TRBJ2-2

CDR3 DNA: TGTGCCATCAGTGAAACAGATATTCCGAACACCGGGGAGCTGTTTTTT
CDR3 protein: CAISETDIPNTGELFF
clone size: -
V gene: TRBV10-3
D gene: -
J gene: TRBJ2-2

CDR3 DNA: TGTGCCAGCAGCTTAATGGAATCGGGGTATACGGAGCAGTACTTC
CDR3 protein: CASSLMESGYTEQYF
clone size: -
V gene: TRBV7-8
D gene: -
J gene: TRBJ2-7

CDR3 DNA: TGTGCCAGCAGCATCCAGGGAGGCAATCAGCCCCAGCATTTT
CDR3 protein: CASSIQGGNQPQHF
clone size: -
V gene: TRBV27
D gene: -
J gene: TRBJ1-5

CDR3 DNA: TGCGCCAGCAGTGAGTCGGGCAGGGGCAACACTGAAGCTTTCTTT
CDR3 protein: CASSESGRGNTEAFF
clone size: -
V gene: TRBV10-1
D gene: -
J gene: TRBJ1-1

CDR3 DNA: TGTGCCAGCAGTGAAGCGCGGGGGCACACTGAAGCTTTCTTT
CDR3 protein: CASSEARGHTEAFF
clone size: few
V gene: TRBV2
D gene: -
J gene: TRBJ1-1

CDR3 DNA: TGTGCCAGCAGATCGGGCTACGAGCAGTACTTC
CDR3 protein: CASRSGYEQYF
clone size: -
V gene: TRBV6-1
D gene: -
J gene: TRBJ2-7

CDR3 DNA: TGTGCCAGCAGTTACTCTAATTCAGGCTACACCTTC
CDR3 protein: CASSYSNSGYTF
clone size: -
V gene: TRBV6-5
D gene: -
J gene: TRBJ1-2

CDR3 DNA: TGTGCCAGCAGCTTGGACCATACCTTCAATGAGCAGTTCTTC
CDR3 protein: CASSLDHTFNEQFF
clone size: -
V gene: TRBV7-2
D gene: -
J gene: TRBJ2-1

CDR3 DNA: TGTGCCAGTAGTATGGGAGGGTACGAGCAGTACTTC
CDR3 protein: CASSMGGYEQYF
clone size: -
V gene: TRBV19
D gene: TRBD2
J gene: TRBJ2-7

CDR3 DNA: TGTGCCAGCAGCTCGCAGGCCAACTCTAACTATGGCTACACCTTC
CDR3 protein: CASSSQANSNYGYTF
clone size: -
V gene: TRBV7-9
D gene: -
J gene: TRBJ1-2

CDR3 DNA: TGCGCCAGCAGCCAAGCCCAGAGAAGGTCTGAGCAGTTCTTC
CDR3 protein: CASSQAQRRSEQFF
clone size: -
V gene: TRBV4-3
D gene: -
J gene: TRBJ2-1

CDR3 DNA: TGTGCCAGCAGTGAACCTAGCGGTTACAATGAGCAGTTCTTC
CDR3 protein: CASSEPSGYNEQFF
clone size: -
V gene: TRBV2
D gene: TRBD2
J gene: TRBJ2-1

CDR3 DNA: TGCGCCAGCAGCCAAGTAGGGGACCCACTTAATGAGCAGTTCTTC
CDR3 protein: CASSQVGDPLNEQFF
clone size: -
V gene: TRBV4-3
D gene: -
J gene: TRBJ2-1

CDR3 DNA: TGTGCCAGCAGTATTGGTGGGGCCTATGGCTACACCTTC
CDR3 protein: CASSIGGAYGYTF
clone size: -
V gene: TRBV27
D gene: -
J gene: TRBJ1-2

CDR3 DNA: TGTGCCAGCAGCTTCAGGGGAGGTATATCTGGGGCCAACGTCCTGACTTTC
CDR3 protein: CASSFRGGISGANVLTF
clone size: -
V gene: TRBV13
D gene: -
J gene: TRBJ2-6

CDR3 DNA: TGCAGCGTGGAAATGACAGGGGTTAACACCGGGGAGCTGTTTTTT
CDR3 protein: CSVEMTGVNTGELFF
clone size: -
V gene: TRBV29-1
D gene: TRBD1
J gene: TRBJ2-2

CDR3 DNA: TGTGCCAGCAGCTTGGCTTCTATGCAGGCCACTGAAGCTTTCTTT
CDR3 protein: CASSLASMQATEAFF
clone size: -
V gene: TRBV5-5
D gene: -
J gene: TRBJ1-1

CDR3 DNA: TGTGCCAGCAGCTTAGTAGGGCCCCGGGGAGATGAGCAGTTCTTC
CDR3 protein: CASSLVGPRGDEQFF
clone size: once
V gene: TRBV11-2
D gene: -
J gene: TRBJ2-1

CDR3 DNA: TGTGCCAGCAGTGAATTTGGCGAGATGAACACTGAAGCTTTCTTT
CDR3 protein: CASSEFGEMNTEAFF
clone size: -
V gene: TRBV6-1
D gene: -
J gene: TRBJ1-1

CDR3 DNA: TGTGCCAGCAGCGCTTTATCGGGGACGTCGGGCTACACCTTC
CDR3 protein: CASSALSGTSGYTF
clone size: -
V gene: TRBV9
D gene: -
J gene: TRBJ1-2

CDR3 DNA: TGCAGCGTCCACGGGGCCACTGAAGCTTTCTTT
CDR3 protein: CSVHGATEAFF
clone size: -
V gene: TRBV29-1
D gene: -
J gene: TRBJ1-1

CDR3 DNA: TGTGCCAGCAGTTTTGGCATAGCAGATACGCAGTATTTT
CDR3 protein: CASSFGIADTQYF
clone size: -
V gene: TRBV6-5
D gene: -
J gene: TRBJ2-3

CDR3 DNA: TGTGCCAGTAGTATAGTCTTAGGCGGCCGAGACGGGTCCTACGAGCAGTACTTC
CDR3 protein: CASSIVLGGRDGSYEQYF
clone size: -
V gene: TRBV19
D gene: -
J gene: TRBJ2-7

CDR3 DNA: TGTGCCAGTAGTAACTCAATCGGACTAGCGGGATGGACCGGGGAGCTGTTTTTT
CDR3 protein: CASSNSIGLAGWTGELFF
clone size: -
V gene: TRBV19
D gene: TRBD2
J gene: TRBJ2-2

CDR3 DNA: TGTGCCAGCAGGTTGGGTGGATCTGGAAACACCATATATTTT
CDR3 protein: CASRLGGSGNTIYF
clone size: -
V gene: TRBV27
D gene: -
J gene: TRBJ1-3

CDR3 DNA: TGTGCCAGCAGTGAATTATCGGAAAACACAGATACGCAGTATTTT
CDR3 protein: CASSELSENTDTQYF
clone size: -
V gene: TRBV25-1
D gene: -
J gene: TRBJ2-3

CDR3 DNA: TGTGCCAGTGGGACAGCGATCGGCTCCTACAATGAGCAGTTCTTC
CDR3 protein: CASGTAIGSYNEQFF
clone size: -
V gene: TRBV19
D gene: TRBD1
J gene: TRBJ2-1

CDR3 DNA: TGTGCCAGCTCTGGGGATACGCAGTATTTT
CDR3 protein: CASSGDTQYF
clone size: -
V gene: TRBV11-2
D gene: -
J gene: TRBJ2-3

CDR3 DNA: TGTGCCAGCAGCCCGGGACAGGGAGGCTCCTATAATTCACCCCTCCACTTT
CDR3 protein: CASSPGQGGSYNSPLHF
clone size: once
V gene: TRBV11-2
D gene: TRBD1
J gene: TRBJ1-6

CDR3 DNA: TGCGCCAGCAGCTTGCTGCCAGGTATTCAAGAGACCCAGTACTTC
CDR3 protein: CASSLLPGIQETQYF
clone size: -
V gene: TRBV5-1
D gene: -
J gene: TRBJ2-5

CDR3 DNA: TGTGCCAGCAGTCTGTGGGGGGGAACTAATGAAAAACTGTTTTTT
CDR3 protein: CASSLWGGTNEKLFF
clone size: -
V gene: TRBV9
D gene: -
J gene: TRBJ1-4

CDR3 DNA: TGTGCCAGCAGCGCCTCCGGGACAGCCCTCAGCTCTGGGGCCAACGTCCTGACTTTC
CDR3 protein: CASSASGTALSSGANVLTF
clone size: -
V gene: TRBV7-9
D gene: TRBD1
J gene: TRBJ2-6

CDR3 DNA: TGTGCTAGTGGTCTCGGGACAGGGTTTAGGTATGGCTACACCTTC
CDR3 protein: CASGLGTGFRYGYTF
clone size: -
V gene: TRBV12-5
D gene: TRBD1
J gene: TRBJ1-2

CDR3 DNA: TGCGCCAGCAGCCAACTTGACATTCACCCCTACGAGCAGTACTTC
CDR3 protein: CASSQLDIHPYEQYF
clone size: once
V gene: TRBV4-1
D gene: -
J gene: TRBJ2-7

CDR3 DNA: TGTGCCAGCAGCCTAGCGGAGTCCTACGAGCAGTACTTC
CDR3 protein: CASSLAESYEQYF
clone size: -
V gene: TRBV7-6
D gene: TRBD2
J gene: TRBJ2-7

CDR3 DNA: TGTGCCTGGAGTGTACCAGGCGTCGAAACCTCCTACACAGATACGCAGTATTTT
CDR3 protein: CAWSVPGVETSYTDTQYF
clone size: -
V gene: TRBV30
D gene: -
J gene: TRBJ2-3